Listed below are T cell receptor beta chains from one sample, sequenced in a study of T cell responses to AZD1222 COVID-19 vaccine. Method: immunoSEQ multiplex PCR; TCRdb's copy keeps in-frame clones and lacks some. Counted here are about 110,000 clones, around 81% occurring once; the ten biggest clones make up 4% to 5%. The sequencing used peripheral blood, collected on day 0 of AZD1222 vaccination. The origin of the receptors is an adult in good health. The CDR3 runs from the conserved cysteine through the conserved F or W. A D gene is named only where the DNA matches it firmly. The size field is filled for only some rows; it gives once, few, many or a size class.

d_call: TRBD1
j_call: TRBJ2-7
clone_size: NA
v_call: TRBV30
cdr3_nt: TGTGCCTGGAGTTTGGGCCCGGGACAGGGGCAGAGACGCGGCTACGAGCAGTACTTC
cdr3_aa: CAWSLGPGQGQRRGYEQYF

d_call: TRBD2
j_call: TRBJ2-3
clone_size: NA
v_call: TRBV9
cdr3_nt: TGTGCCAGCAGCTTTTTGCGGGGGGGCCCCACAGATACGCAGTATTTT
cdr3_aa: CASSFLRGGPTDTQYF

d_call: TRBD2
j_call: TRBJ2-3
clone_size: once
v_call: TRBV3-1/TRBV3-2
cdr3_nt: TGTGCCAGCAGCCAATCCCGGACTAGCGGGACAGATACGCAGTATTTT
cdr3_aa: CASSQSRTSGTDTQYF

d_call: NA
j_call: TRBJ1-1
clone_size: NA
v_call: TRBV7-6
cdr3_nt: TGTGCCAGCAGCCCAATCACAGGGTTAGTAGCTGAAGCTTTCTTT
cdr3_aa: CASSPITGLVAEAFF

d_call: NA
j_call: TRBJ2-7
clone_size: NA
v_call: TRBV11-2
cdr3_nt: TGCGCCAGCAGGTCCATTAGGGACCGTTCATCCTACGAGCAGTACTTC
cdr3_aa: CASRSIRDRSSYEQYF

d_call: TRBD1
j_call: TRBJ1-4
clone_size: few
v_call: TRBV5-1
cdr3_nt: TGCGCCAGCAGCTTGGCCGGGGACAGAACTAATGAAAAACTGTTTTTT
cdr3_aa: CASSLAGDRTNEKLFF

d_call: NA
j_call: TRBJ2-1
clone_size: NA
v_call: TRBV9
cdr3_nt: TGTGCCAGCAAGGGCAGCTCCTACAATGAGCAGTTCTTC
cdr3_aa: CASKGSSYNEQFF

d_call: TRBD1
j_call: TRBJ2-3
clone_size: NA
v_call: TRBV19
cdr3_nt: TGTGCCAGTAGTACGGACAGGGGGGTCTCTAGCACAGATACGCAGTATTTT
cdr3_aa: CASSTDRGVSSTDTQYF

d_call: TRBD1
j_call: TRBJ1-5
clone_size: NA
v_call: TRBV28
cdr3_nt: TGTGCCAGCAGTTTTAGGGGGCAGGGTCTGGGCAATCAGCCCCAGCATTTT
cdr3_aa: CASSFRGQGLGNQPQHF

d_call: NA
j_call: TRBJ1-2
clone_size: NA
v_call: TRBV2
cdr3_nt: TGTGCCAGCAGTCGTCAGGACAGCCCCCGAGGAAGATACACCTTC
cdr3_aa: CASSRQDSPRGRYTF

d_call: NA
j_call: TRBJ1-6
clone_size: NA
v_call: TRBV7-2
cdr3_nt: TGTGCCAGCAGCCTCTCGTACGGGGGGGGGAATTCACCCCTCCACTTT
cdr3_aa: CASSLSYGGGNSPLHF

d_call: TRBD2
j_call: TRBJ2-7
clone_size: NA
v_call: TRBV3-1/TRBV3-2
cdr3_nt: TGTGCCAGCAGCCAAGGGTTCAGCGGGGTCTCCTACGAGCAGTACTTC
cdr3_aa: CASSQGFSGVSYEQYF

d_call: NA
j_call: TRBJ2-6
clone_size: NA
v_call: TRBV23-1
cdr3_nt: TGCGCCAGCAGTCAATGTAATATAGGACTCACCTTCTCTGGGGCCAACGTCCTGACTTTC
cdr3_aa: CASSQCNIGLTFSGANVLTF

d_call: TRBD1
j_call: TRBJ1-1
clone_size: NA
v_call: TRBV11-2
cdr3_nt: TGTGCCAGCAGACCGACAGGGATGAACACTGAAGCTTTCTTT
cdr3_aa: CASRPTGMNTEAFF

d_call: TRBD1
j_call: TRBJ2-3
clone_size: NA
v_call: TRBV7-9
cdr3_nt: TGTGCCAGCAGCCTCTTCCTACTCGGCGCAAGGGGGCGCACAGATACGCAGTATTTT
cdr3_aa: CASSLFLLGARGRTDTQYF

d_call: TRBD1
j_call: TRBJ2-7
clone_size: NA
v_call: TRBV28
cdr3_nt: TGTGCCAGCACCCGGACAGGGCCGTACGAGCAGTACTTC
cdr3_aa: CASTRTGPYEQYF

d_call: NA
j_call: TRBJ1-4
clone_size: NA
v_call: TRBV7-2
cdr3_nt: TGTGCCAGCAGCTCTGGATCTGCTGGGACTAATGAAAAACTGTTTTTT
cdr3_aa: CASSSGSAGTNEKLFF

d_call: NA
j_call: TRBJ1-2
clone_size: NA
v_call: TRBV18
cdr3_nt: TGTGCCAGCTCACGGGACAAAACACACTATGGCTACACCTTC
cdr3_aa: CASSRDKTHYGYTF

d_call: NA
j_call: TRBJ1-5
clone_size: NA
v_call: TRBV6-2/TRBV6-3
cdr3_nt: TGTGCCAGCAGTTACCATCTCGGATATCAGCCCCAGCATTTT
cdr3_aa: CASSYHLGYQPQHF

d_call: NA
j_call: TRBJ2-2
clone_size: NA
v_call: TRBV18
cdr3_nt: TGTGCCAGCTCACAAGCAGTAGGGCGATTGGAGCTGTTTTTT
cdr3_aa: CASSQAVGRLELFF

d_call: NA
j_call: TRBJ1-4
clone_size: few
v_call: TRBV7-9
cdr3_nt: TGTGCCAGCAGCTTCCGCAATGAAAAACTGTTTTTT
cdr3_aa: CASSFRNEKLFF

d_call: TRBD2
j_call: TRBJ2-1
clone_size: NA
v_call: TRBV18
cdr3_nt: TGTGCCAGCTCACCACCTGGACTAGCGGGCTCCTACAATGAGCAGTTCTTC
cdr3_aa: CASSPPGLAGSYNEQFF

d_call: NA
j_call: TRBJ1-1
clone_size: NA
v_call: TRBV7-9
cdr3_nt: TGTGCCAGCAGCTTATTGGGATACAACACTGAAGCTTTCTTT
cdr3_aa: CASSLLGYNTEAFF

d_call: NA
j_call: TRBJ2-7
clone_size: NA
v_call: TRBV11-1
cdr3_nt: TGTGCCAGCAGCCCAGGAGGGATCTCCTACGAGCAGTACTTC
cdr3_aa: CASSPGGISYEQYF

d_call: NA
j_call: TRBJ2-7
clone_size: NA
v_call: TRBV23-1
cdr3_nt: TGCGCCAGCAGCGATAAGGGATGTCCTCGCGAGCAGTACTTC
cdr3_aa: CASSDKGCPREQYF

d_call: TRBD1
j_call: TRBJ1-1
clone_size: few
v_call: TRBV19
cdr3_nt: TGTGCCAGTAGTATAGCGGACAGGATGAACACTGAAGCTTTCTTT
cdr3_aa: CASSIADRMNTEAFF

d_call: NA
j_call: TRBJ2-7
clone_size: NA
v_call: TRBV6-5
cdr3_nt: TGTGCCAGCAGTTACTCGATGGAGACAGTCTCCTACGAGCAGTACTTC
cdr3_aa: CASSYSMETVSYEQYF

d_call: TRBD1
j_call: TRBJ2-7
clone_size: NA
v_call: TRBV5-6
cdr3_nt: TGTGCCAGCAGCTTTAGGACAGGGAAAGTCGAGCAGTACTTC
cdr3_aa: CASSFRTGKVEQYF

d_call: NA
j_call: TRBJ1-4
clone_size: NA
v_call: TRBV6-5
cdr3_nt: TGTGCCAGCAGTTACGGGGGTATGACTAATGAAAAACTGTTTTTT
cdr3_aa: CASSYGGMTNEKLFF

d_call: NA
j_call: TRBJ2-2
clone_size: once
v_call: TRBV19
cdr3_nt: TGTGCCAGTAGTATCCAGCGCGGGGAGCTGTTTTTT
cdr3_aa: CASSIQRGELFF

d_call: NA
j_call: TRBJ1-2
clone_size: NA
v_call: TRBV27
cdr3_nt: TGTGCCAGCAGTTTTTATTGGGGGCTAAATGTCTATGGCTACACCTTC
cdr3_aa: CASSFYWGLNVYGYTF